Shown below are 18 T cell receptor beta chains from a single sample sequenced in a study of blood T cell repertoires in COVID-19. Using immunoSEQ multiplex PCR, the repertoire was profiled, and TCRdb retains in-frame clones only, with some absent. The sample has fewer than 200,000 clones; less than 80% are singletons. What was sequenced was PBMCs or T cells enriched from blood (not recorded which). These receptors were obtained from a woman in her 70s in a cohort exposed to, infected with or recovered from COVID-19 (not recorded which).

In its sample, this clone was seen once. The gene calls are TRBV30 and TRBJ2-4, with 11 bases aligning to TRBD2. Trimming cost V 8 bases and J 9 bases; bases outside gene matches: 12. Germline loops: CDR1 GTSNPN, CDR2 SVGIG (reference sequence). This CDR3 region has 14 residues. CDR3 nucleotides: TGTGCCCTGGACCTAGCGGGAGGCCGGGGCATTCAGTACTTC. It codes for CALDLAGGRGIQYF.

This sequence joins TRBV3-1 (or the pseudogene TRBV3-2) and TRBJ1-2, with D hard to call. Trimming pared 2 bases from V and 4 bases from J, leaving 8 bases between. This CDR3 has 13 residues. CDR1 LGHDT and CDR2 YNNKEL come from the germline V gene (reference sequence). CDR3 coding DNA: TGTGCCAGCAGCCAACGCGGCCGCTATGGCTACACCTTC. Its protein is CASSQRGRYGYTF.

This clone was seen a handful of times. The J gene is TRBJ2-1, the V gene TRBV19; 7 nucleotides match TRBD2. The CDR3 sequence is 15 residues long. In germline, CDR1 is LNHDA, CDR2 SQIVND (reference sequence). V dropped 3 bases and J dropped 7; count of bases not matched to a gene: 9. The CDR3 coding sequence is TGTGCCAGTAGTATGCGGACTAGTTTTCCGAATGAGCAGTTCTTC. Encoded protein: CASSMRTSFPNEQFF.

This clone appeared a single time. The chain combines TRBV11-2 with TRBJ2-1; TRBD2 aligns across 12 bases. The CDR3 is 15 residues long. V trimming: 5 bases; J trimming: 9 bases; junction bases outside the gene matches: 8. Looked up from germline, CDR1 is SGHAT and CDR2 is FQNNGV. The CDR3 reads CASSVLAGGPSEQFF. The CDR3 DNA is TGTGCCAGCAGCGTTCTAGCGGGAGGGCCTAGTGAGCAGTTCTTC.

This sequence joins TRBV5-4 and TRBJ2-7; 8 nucleotides agree with TRBD1. The CDR3 consists of 17 residues. V shed 5 bases, J shed 0 bases, and the junction held 13 bases outside the gene matches. Germline CDR1 SGHNT, CDR2 YYREEE (reference sequence). The CDR3 bases are TGTGCCAGCAGTGCTGGCCAGGGGGCAAAGAGCTCCTACGAGCAGTACTTC. Encoded protein: CASSAGQGAKSSYEQYF.

This clone was counted between two and nine times. V is TRBV19 and J is TRBJ2-1; maybe TRBD2 (7 bases). Germline CDR1 reads LNHDA; CDR2 reads SQIVND (reference sequence). This CDR3 region has 17 residues. V was clipped by 5 bases and J by 4 bases, with 21 bases between them. The CDR3 nucleotides read TGTGCCAGTAGTCGAGGGGGTGCGGGAGTGAGGTACAATGAGCAGTTCTTC. Translated, it gives CASSRGGAGVRYNEQFF.

In its sample, this clone was seen a few times. The chain combines TRBV12-3 or TRBV12-4 with TRBJ1-1, with 9 positions matching TRBD1. Trimming took 7 bases from V and 11 from J; bases not matched to a gene: 11. This CDR3 has 13 amino acids. In DNA, the CDR3 is TGTGCCAGCACCATCCGCGGGACAGGGCGCGCTTTCTTT. It codes for CASTIRGTGRAFF.

V and J are TRBV6-6 and TRBJ2-7; 7 nucleotides line up with TRBD1. The CDR3 runs 13 residues. Germline V gene lookup returns CDR1 MNHNY and CDR2 SVGAGI (reference sequence). With 4 bases clipped from V and 4 bases from J, the junction kept 4 bases outside the gene matches. The DNA of the CDR3 is TGTGCCAGCAGTTTGGGACAGATTTACGAGCAGTACTTC. Encoded protein: CASSLGQIYEQYF.

This sequence joins TRBV7-6 and TRBJ1-3, with D possibly being TRBD1 (5 bases). Trimming left V 1 base short and J 0 bases short, with 10 bases between. CDR3 size: 16 residues. CDR1 and CDR2 (germline): SGHVS, FNYEAQ. CDR3 region: CASSLGTLSSGNTIYF. The CDR3, as DNA: TGTGCCAGCAGCTTAGGGACACTGAGCTCTGGAAACACCATATATTTT.

V usage is TRBV18 and J usage is TRBJ1-3, with D possibly being TRBD1 (5 bases). The V gene's germline CDR1 is KGHSH and CDR2 LQKENI. Trimming left V 3 bases short and J 0 bases short, with 12 bases between. The CDR3 extends over 16 amino acids. The chain's CDR3 is CASSPGHPGSGNTIYF. CDR3 DNA: TGTGCCAGCTCACCCGGACACCCGGGCTCTGGAAACACCATATATTTT.

This clone was recorded only once. The gene calls are TRBV7-6 and TRBJ2-1; 11 nucleotides agree with TRBD2. The junction had 10 bases not matched to a gene; V was cut back by 5 bases and J by 7 bases. This CDR3 is built from 16 residues. Germline values: CDR1 SGHVS, CDR2 FNYEAQ. CDR3 protein: CASSRSGRARMNEQFF. The CDR3 DNA is TGTGCCAGCAGCCGTAGCGGGAGGGCCAGGATGAATGAGCAGTTCTTC.

The rearrangement links TRBV23-1 to TRBJ1-2; D gene unclear. TRBV23-1 falls under the ORF class, with uncertain function. CDR3 length: 16 residues. The germline V and J ends were trimmed by 0 bases and 2 bases, with 13 bases remaining between them. The CDR3 loop is CASSQSAGERNYGYTF. The CDR3, as DNA: TGCGCCAGCAGTCAATCGGCCGGGGAAAGGAACTATGGCTACACCTTC.

This clone was seen once. V and J are TRBV5-1 and TRBJ2-2, with D maybe TRBD1 (6 bases). Trimming pared 3 bases from V and 2 bases from J, leaving 11 bases between. The germline V gene has CDR1 SGHRS and CDR2 YFSETQ. The CDR3 is 15 residues long. The CDR3 region is CASSSGTINTGELFF. The CDR3 nucleotides read TGCGCCAGCAGCTCCGGGACAATTAACACCGGGGAGCTGTTTTTT.

V usage is TRBV5-1 and J usage is TRBJ1-6; D is undetermined. CDR3 length equals 13 residues. V was pared by 1 base and J by 5 bases, with 4 bases between. CDR1 SGHRS and CDR2 YFSETQ come from the germline V gene. The CDR3 loop is CASSLQNNSPLHF. The CDR3 coding sequence is TGCGCCAGCAGCTTGCAGAATAATTCACCCCTCCACTTT.

Worth noting for this clone: Other nucleotide sequences in the sample specify the same CDR3. The chain recombines TRBV18 with TRBJ2-5, with D unresolved. Germline V gene lookup returns CDR1 KGHSH and CDR2 LQKENI. The length of the CDR3 is 13 residues. The V gene lost 0 bases and the J gene lost 2 bases, with 4 bases spanning the gap. This CDR3 reads CASSPPSQETQYF. The CDR3 bases are TGTGCCAGCTCACCACCGAGTCAAGAGACCCAGTACTTC.

The CDR3 nucleotides read TGTGCCAGCAGCTTGCGGGCGCAACCGACCGGGGAGCTGTTTTTT. Encoded protein: CASSLRAQPTGELFF. V and J are TRBV7-2 and TRBJ2-2, with D tentatively TRBD2 (5 bases). V dropped 3 bases and J dropped 5 bases, with 13 bases sitting between them. Germline CDR1 is SGHTA and CDR2 is FQGNSA. The CDR3 has 15 amino acids.

The chain employs TRBV28 and TRBJ2-7, with 8 bases identical to TRBD1. Germline V gene data show CDR1 as MDHEN and CDR2 as SYDVKM. The V segment lost 9 bases and the J segment 3 bases; nucleotides outside the gene matches: 10. The CDR3 runs 14 residues. The CDR3 DNA sequence: TGTGCCAGTCAAACAGGGGGACCTATCTACGAGCAGTACTTC. This codes for CASQTGGPIYEQYF.

This chain connects TRBV28 to TRBJ2-1, with D hard to call. Germline CDR1 and CDR2: MDHEN and SYDVKM. CDR3 size: 11 residues. With 6 bases removed from V and 6 bases from J, the gap between germline ends came to 6 bases. This CDR3 is CASRSSNEQFF. The CDR3 DNA follows: TGTGCCAGCAGATCTTCCAATGAGCAGTTCTTC.